The 32 T cell receptor beta chains below all came from one sample that was sequenced in a study of response to subunit inactivated influenza vaccine. A single record per CDR3 protein comes from TCRdb applying MiXCR to the RT-PCR reads. The sample shows 300,000 to 350,000 distinct CDR3 sequences, just over 20% of them seen only once. This specimen consisted of PBMCs from blood, obtained less than 22 months after vaccination. The source is a man between 50 and 69 years old who received an inactivated influenza vaccine.

V and J are TRBV12-3 or TRBV12-4 and TRBJ1-5, with a weak D call TRBD1 (6 bases). Trimming took 6 bases from V and 3 from J, leaving 9 bases between them. The CDR3 sequence is 13 residues long. CDR3 amino acids: CASRGQVNQPQHF. CDR3 DNA sequence: TGTGCCAGCAGGGGACAAGTCAATCAGCCCCAGCATTTT.

This chain joins TRBV2 and TRBJ2-7, with 12 bases identical to TRBD2. The CDR3 covers 14 residues. Trimming took 6 bases from V and 2 from J; bases not matched to a gene: 2. The V gene's germline CDR1 is SNHLY and CDR2 FYNNEI. The CDR3 sequence is CASSRTSGTYEQYF. Written as DNA, the CDR3 is TGTGCCAGCAGCCGGACTAGCGGGACCTACGAGCAGTACTTC.

This clonotype has only one observation. The rearrangement links TRBV20-1 to TRBJ2-7, with D possibly matching TRBD2 (5 bases). CDR1 is DFQATT and CDR2 is SNEGSKA in the germline V gene (reference sequence). V lost 3 bases to trimming and J lost 0 bases, with 12 bases between them. There are 14 residues in the CDR3. The CDR3 region has the DNA TGCAGTGCTAGCTTATTGGGGAGCTCCTACGAGCAGTACTTC. Translation: CSASLLGSSYEQYF.

Details on this clonotype: A junction end diverges from the germline sequence, so it may reflect a read error. V gene TRBV6-1 combines with J gene TRBJ1-1; the match to TRBD1 covers 8 bases. The CDR3 is 13 amino acids. Germline assignment: CDR1 MNHNS and CDR2 SASEGT. The CDR3 region has the DNA TGTGCCAGCAGTGATCAGGGGGCCACTGAAGCTTTATTT. Translated, it gives CASSDQGATEALF.

The chain employs TRBV5-6 and TRBJ2-6, with TRBD1 matching over 8 bases. The CDR3 has 16 residues. Germline-derived CDR1 and CDR2 are SGHDT and YYEEEE. After removal of 0 bases from V and 3 bases from J, the junction contained 2 bases not matched to a gene. The CDR3 region is CASSLGTGYGANVLTF. In DNA form, the CDR3 reads TGTGCCAGCAGCTTGGGGACAGGGTATGGGGCCAACGTCCTGACTTTC.

This clonotype was seen more than once but under ten times. V is TRBV27 and J is TRBJ1-6; D gene ambiguous. The CDR3 is 16 amino acids. Germline V gene data show CDR1 as MNHEY and CDR2 as SMNVEV (reference sequence). V lost 5 bases and J lost 0, with 11 bases in between. This CDR3 reads CASSITIHSYNSPLHF. CDR3 DNA sequence: TGTGCCAGCAGTATCACCATACACTCCTATAATTCACCCCTCCACTTT.

A few counts support this clonotype. V and J are TRBV20-1 and TRBJ2-2; TRBD2 is a possible D gene (5 bases). Trimming took off 3 bases at V and 6 bases at J, with 11 bases between the two ends. This CDR3 spans 13 amino acids. Germline loops: CDR1 DFQATT, CDR2 SNEGSKA (reference sequence). The CDR3 protein is CSASSDFAGELFF. CDR3 in DNA: TGCAGTGCTAGCTCGGACTTCGCCGGGGAGCTGTTTTTT.

This clonotype was counted at least ten times. The chain is built from TRBV6-5 and TRBJ2-1; D might be TRBD1 (5 bases). The CDR3 runs to 15 residues. V was pared by 4 bases and J by 2 bases, with 12 bases between. The germline V gene has CDR1 MNHEY and CDR2 SVGAGI. Here the CDR3 DNA reads TGTGCCAGCAGTTTACGGTCAGGGCCCTACAATGAGCAGTTCTTC. Translation: CASSLRSGPYNEQFF.

The rearrangement joins TRBV5-1 to TRBJ1-1; tentatively, D is TRBD1 (6 bases). Germline-derived CDR1 and CDR2 are SGHRS and YFSETQ. This CDR3 has 15 amino acids. V was cut by 4 bases and J by 0 bases, with 13 bases left in between. The DNA for the CDR3 is TGCGCCAGCAGCCCGGCCGGGACAATGAACACTGAAGCTTTCTTT. Protein product: CASSPAGTMNTEAFF.

This chain links TRBV29-1 with TRBJ2-5, with D maybe TRBD2 (6 bases). The V gene's germline CDR1 is SQVTM and CDR2 ANQGSEA. The CDR3 is 14 amino acids. Trimming removed 6 bases from V and 0 bases from J, with 14 bases in between. The CDR3 nucleotides are TGCAGCGTCCCTCCCGCGGGGTACCAAGAGACCCAGTACTTC. As protein: CSVPPAGYQETQYF. Complete variable domain (other parts from reference TRBV29-1 and TRBJ2-5): SAVISQKPSRDICQRGTSLTIQCQVDSQVTMMFWYRQQPGQSLTLIATANQGSEATYESGFVIDKFPISRPNLTFSTLTVSNMSPEDSSIYLCSVPPAGYQETQYFGPGTRLLVL.

The V gene is TRBV2, the J gene TRBJ1-4; D may be TRBD1 (5 bases). Germline V gives CDR1 SNHLY, CDR2 FYNNEI. V was clipped by 5 bases and J by 7 bases, with 17 bases between them. The length of the CDR3 is 15 residues. As DNA, the CDR3 is TGTGCCAGCAGTCTTACTCAGGGCTTAGCTGAAAAACTGTTTTTT. Translated, it gives CASSLTQGLAEKLFF.

The rearrangement uses TRBV20-1 and TRBJ2-7; D is unresolved. CDR1 is DFQATT and CDR2 is SNEGSKA in the germline V gene (reference sequence). Deletions cut 2 bases from V and 3 bases from J, with 11 bases between. This CDR3 is built from 13 residues. The DNA for the CDR3 is TGCAGTGCTAGAATTGGCAACTACTACGAGCAGTACTTC. Translated: CSARIGNYYEQYF.

The chain couples TRBV29-1 to TRBJ1-5; 8 bases align to TRBD1. The germline gives CDR1 SQVTM, CDR2 ANQGSEA. There are 13 residues in the CDR3. V was clipped by 5 bases and J by 11 bases; unmatched bases: 11. CDR3 bases: TGCAGCGTTACGACAGGGGTGGGTGGGACCCAGCATTTT. Residues: CSVTTGVGGTQHF. Full variable domain (rest looked up from reference TRBV29-1 and TRBJ1-5): SAVISQKPSRDICQRGTSLTIQCQVDSQVTMMFWYRQQPGQSLTLIATANQGSEATYESGFVIDKFPISRPNLTFSTLTVSNMSPEDSSIYLCSVTTGVGGTQHFGDGTRLSIL.

This clonotype was seen more than once but under ten times. This chain joins TRBV10-1 and TRBJ2-2, with TRBD2 as a possible D gene (5 bases). Germline CDR1 WNHNN, CDR2 SYGVQD (reference sequence). This CDR3 region has 11 residues. V was pared by 10 bases and J by 6 bases, with 9 bases between. The DNA for the CDR3 is TGCGCCACCGGGATGGCCGGGGAGCTGTTTTTT. Its translation: CATGMAGELFF.

This clonotype was counted only a few times. The V and J genes are TRBV7-9 and TRBJ2-7; D is unclear. Trimming left V 8 bases short and J 5 bases short, with 16 bases between. The V gene's germline CDR1 is SEHNR and CDR2 FQNEAQ (reference sequence). The CDR3 is 13 residues long. The CDR3 DNA is TGTGCCAGCGTTCCGGCTGCCCTGAACGAGCAGTACTTC. Amino acid sequence: CASVPAALNEQYF. Full variable domain (rest looked up from reference TRBV7-9 and TRBJ2-7): DTGVSQNPRHKITKRGQNVTFRCDPISEHNRLYWYRQTLGQGPEFLTYFQNEAQLEKSRLLSDRFSAERPKGSFSTLEIQRTEQGDSAMYLCASVPAALNEQYFGPGTRLTVT.

This clonotype was picked up a small number of times. The chain has TRBV28 and TRBJ2-3; 11 bases agree with TRBD2. The length of the CDR3 is 16 residues. J gave up 2 bases and V 5 bases, and 6 bases lay outside the gene matches. The V gene's germline CDR1 is MDHEN and CDR2 SYDVKM. CDR3 protein: CASSATSGTFTDTQYF. CDR3 sequence (DNA): TGTGCCAGCAGTGCGACTAGCGGGACCTTCACAGATACGCAGTATTTT.

V is TRBV18 and J is TRBJ1-4, with D perhaps matching TRBD1 (6 bases). CDR3 size: 15 residues. V lost 5 bases, J lost 4 bases, and 14 bases lay in between. The germline V gene encodes CDR1 KGHSH and CDR2 LQKENI. CDR3 in amino acids: CASSTSRGNNEKLFF. CDR3 bases: TGTGCCAGCTCAACCTCCAGGGGTAATAATGAAAAACTGTTTTTT.

Ten or more counts support this clonotype. The chain links TRBV24-1 to TRBJ1-2; D uncertain. CDR1 is KGHDR and CDR2 is SFDVKD in the germline V gene. The CDR3 totals 11 residues. V was shortened by 4 bases and J by 4 bases, with 3 bases between the two germline ends. The CDR3 spells CATSDPYGYTF. Here the CDR3 DNA reads TGTGCCACCAGTGACCCCTATGGCTACACCTTC.

The V and J genes are TRBV9 and TRBJ1-6; D is possibly TRBD1 (5 bases). The germline gives CDR1 SGDLS, CDR2 YYNGEE. The V end was cut by 2 bases, the J end by 6 bases, with 9 bases between. The CDR3 is made up of 14 amino acids. For the CDR3, the DNA is TGTGCCAGCAGCGTGACGACAGTTAATTCACCCCTCCACTTT. It specifies CASSVTTVNSPLHF.

This chain joins TRBV12-3 or TRBV12-4 and TRBJ2-1; 7 bases agree with TRBD1. V dropped 3 bases and J dropped 9; count of bases not matched to a gene: 17. The CDR3 consists of 17 residues. The chain's CDR3 is CASSFYGTETSLAEQFF. Written as DNA, the CDR3 is TGTGCCAGCAGTTTTTATGGGACAGAGACGAGTCTGGCTGAGCAGTTCTTC.

This rearrangement joins TRBV6-1 to TRBJ2-5, with a tentative D call TRBD1 (6 bases). CDR3 length equals 15 residues. V was shortened by 7 bases and J by 0 bases, with 15 bases between the two germline ends. Looked up from germline, CDR1 is MNHNS and CDR2 is SASEGT. The chain's CDR3 is CASTQSDRYQETQYF. The CDR3 DNA reads as TGTGCCAGCACCCAAAGCGACAGGTACCAAGAGACCCAGTACTTC.

This clonotype showed up many times. V gene TRBV5-1 combines with J gene TRBJ1-1; D unclear. V lost 0 bases, J lost 4 bases, and 7 bases lay in between. Germline V lookup: CDR1 SGHRS, CDR2 YFSETQ. The CDR3 covers 13 residues. For the CDR3, the DNA is TGCGCCAGCAGCTTGGAGGGATCCACTGAAGCTTTCTTT. Translating it yields CASSLEGSTEAFF.

The V gene is TRBV5-1, the J gene TRBJ1-4, with a weak D call TRBD1 (5 bases). V was shortened by 0 bases and J by 5 bases, with 11 bases between the two germline ends. This CDR3 contains 15 residues. CDR1 is SGHRS and CDR2 is YFSETQ in the germline V gene. CDR3 sequence: CASSLGAGPNEKLFF. In DNA form, the CDR3 reads TGCGCCAGCAGCTTGGGCGCAGGGCCAAATGAAAAACTGTTTTTT.

The gene calls are TRBV28 and TRBJ1-1; D is unresolved. The CDR3 runs to 11 residues. Germline CDR1 reads MDHEN; CDR2 reads SYDVKM. V lost 8 bases and J 9 bases, leaving 13 bases between the germline ends. The CDR3 sequence is CASLSVRQAFF. CDR3 bases: TGTGCCAGCCTATCGGTCAGGCAAGCTTTCTTT.

The chain recombines TRBV6-1 with TRBJ1-1, with D tentatively TRBD1 (5 bases). Trimming left V 6 bases short and J 8 bases short, with 19 bases between. The CDR3 is made up of 14 amino acids. Germline lookup yields CDR1 MNHNS and CDR2 SASEGT. The CDR3 here is CASSRGVRAIEAFF. As DNA, the CDR3 is TGTGCCAGCAGCCGGGGGGTCAGAGCTATCGAAGCTTTCTTT.

A remark on this clonotype: A single base separates this from a much larger clone, so it may be a read error. The CDR3 end shows no conserved phenylalanine or tryptophan, and so a read error is likely. The chain couples TRBV20-1 to TRBJ1-5; D is undetermined. Trimming cost V 6 bases and J 0 bases, with 15 bases left between them. The germline gives CDR1 DFQATT, CDR2 SNEGSKA (reference sequence). The CDR3 contains 15 residues. The CDR3 reads CSAPDAAYSNQPQHY. The CDR3 region has the DNA TGCAGTGCGCCCGACGCGGCGTATAGCAATCAGCCCCAGCATTAT.

CDR3 sequence: CASGPSGGYEQYF. CDR3 sequence (DNA): TGTGCCAGCGGTCCATCGGGGGGCTACGAGCAGTACTTC. The rearrangement links TRBV27 to TRBJ2-7; 7 bases fit TRBD2. CDR1 and CDR2 (germline): MNHEY, SMNVEV (reference sequence). This CDR3 has 13 amino acids. The V and J ends lost 8 bases and 3 bases, in that order; junction bases with no gene match: 7.

The chain has TRBV28 and TRBJ2-3; D may be TRBD1 (6 bases). The CDR3 spans 14 residues. CDR1 MDHEN and CDR2 SYDVKM come from the germline V gene. V lost 6 bases to trimming and J lost 5 bases, with 15 bases between them. In DNA form, the CDR3 reads TGTGCCAGCAGCCGCCACCTACAGGGAGATACGCAGTATTTT. Its protein product is CASSRHLQGDTQYF. The full variable domain, with the rest looked up from reference TRBV28 and TRBJ2-3, is DVKVTQSSRYLVKRTGEKVFLECVQDMDHENMFWYRQDPGLGLRLIYFSYDVKMKEKGDIPEGYSVSREKKERFSLILESASTNQTSMYLCASSRHLQGDTQYFGPGTRLTVL.

The V gene is TRBV28, the J gene TRBJ1-2, with 9 bases identical to TRBD1. The trim removed 4 bases at V and 8 bases at J, leaving 17 bases unmatched. CDR1 is MDHEN and CDR2 is SYDVKM in the germline V gene. The CDR3 is 17 amino acids. The CDR3 protein is CASSSTGTGTYSKGYTF. CDR3 in DNA: TGTGCCAGCAGTTCGACCGGGACAGGGACTTATTCTAAGGGCTACACCTTC.

This clonotype was counted at least ten times. This chain joins TRBV4-1 and TRBJ2-1; 13 positions agree with TRBD2. CDR1 and CDR2 (germline): MGHRA, YSYEKL. Losses at the gene ends were 4 bases for V and 8 bases for J; bases not matched to a gene: 8. The CDR3 has 16 amino acids. CDR3 DNA sequence: TGCGCCAGCAGCCTAGGGACTAGCGGGGTTTCCCATGAGCAGTTCTTC. Its translation: CASSLGTSGVSHEQFF.

The genes are TRBV7-3 and TRBJ1-1; D gene unclear. V shed 1 base and J shed 0 bases, with 6 bases lying between them. The CDR3 loop spans 14 amino acids. CDR1 and CDR2 (germline): SGHTA, FQGTGA. The CDR3 reads CASSLIAVNTEAFF. The CDR3 bases are TGTGCCAGCAGCTTAATTGCGGTGAACACTGAAGCTTTCTTT.

The chain has TRBV20-1 and TRBJ2-1; 12 bases are shared with TRBD2. With V trimmed by 6 bases and J by 7 bases, 10 bases remained unmatched. The CDR3 consists of 15 residues. From germline, CDR1 is DFQATT and CDR2 SNEGSKA (reference sequence). In DNA, the CDR3 is TGCAGTGCAACAACTAGCGGGGGGTTTGTGAATGAGCAGTTCTTC. Protein product: CSATTSGGFVNEQFF.